This T cell receptor (beta chain) was found in a study of blood T cell repertoires in COVID-19. Study details: There were acute and convalescent COVID-19 samples, and they came from the United States, Italy and Spain. T cells, B-cell-depleted T cells, or PBMCs supplied cDNA or gDNA.

The CDR3 loop spans 13 amino acids. The V and J ends lost 4 bases and 4 bases respectively, with 10 bases between them. Original data processing: Amplification of reference gene primers provided the estimated nucleated cell counts. The method was immunoSEQ multiplex PCR; TCRdb's version includes in-frame clones alone and lacks a portion of them. V and J calls and clone size are given by that table; D and trimming were obtained from the DNA. The sample lists over 250,000 clones, 80% to 90% occurring once. What was sequenced was peripheral blood. The genes are TRBV12-3 or TRBV12-4 and TRBJ1-1; no reliable D call. This receptor was taken from a woman between 65 and 79 years old with acute or convalescent COVID-19. For the CDR3, the DNA is TGTGCCAGCAGTTCGGGTGCCAGCACTGAAGCTTTCTTT. Protein: CASSSGASTEAFF.